The rows below give T cell receptor beta chains drawn from one sample of a study of shared clonotypes between healthy human individuals. Sequenced by immunoSEQ multiplex PCR; TCRdb stores in-frame clones only, minus some. There are approximately 530,000 clones in the sample; about 96% occur only once, and 0.055% to 0.075% lies in the top ten. Sequenced material: naive CD4+ T cells sorted from blood. The source of these receptors is a woman in her 30s in good health. Both conserved end residues are part of each CDR3. The D gene is left open where the match is weak. The size entry is marked missing in some rows and otherwise reads once, few, many or a size class.

TRBV9	.	.	TRBJ1-3	CASSPRGRGSGNTIYF	TGTGCCAGCAGCCCGAGGGGACGGGGCTCTGGAAACACCATATATTTT
TRBV6-1	.	.	TRBJ2-7	CASRSGPSSYEQYF	TGTGCCAGCAGGTCGGGGCCCTCCTCCTACGAGCAGTACTTC
TRBV6-1	.	.	TRBJ2-2	CASKDRGAAGELFF	TGTGCCAGCAAGGATCGGGGGGCTGCCGGGGAGCTGTTTTTT
TRBV11-2	.	TRBD2	TRBJ2-7	CASRTSGRSYEQYF	TGTGCCAGCAGGACTAGCGGGCGATCCTACGAGCAGTACTTC
TRBV4-1	few	TRBD1	TRBJ1-3	CASSQETGVGNTIYF	TGCGCCAGCAGCCAAGAAACAGGGGTGGGAAACACCATATATTTT
TRBV18	.	.	TRBJ1-3	CASSPEGLSGNTIYF	TGTGCCAGCTCACCGGAGGGGCTCTCTGGAAACACCATATATTTT
TRBV18	.	.	TRBJ2-1	CASSRDFYNEQFF	TGTGCCAGCTCACGGGACTTCTACAATGAGCAGTTCTTC
TRBV28	.	TRBD1	TRBJ1-2	CASSWSGQGYYGYTF	TGTGCCAGCAGTTGGTCCGGACAGGGGTACTATGGCTACACCTTC
TRBV6-6	.	.	TRBJ2-5	CASSYSWGPQETQYF	TGTGCCAGCAGTTACTCGTGGGGGCCCCAAGAGACCCAGTACTTC
TRBV28	once	.	TRBJ2-7	CASRLPTETYEQYF	TGTGCCAGCAGGCTGCCGACGGAAACCTACGAGCAGTACTTC
TRBV18	.	TRBD2	TRBJ2-7	CASSLPGLAATGEQYF	TGTGCCAGCTCACTTCCTGGACTAGCCGCTACTGGCGAGCAGTACTTC
TRBV19	.	.	TRBJ2-7	CASSTQWGGGYEQYF	TGTGCCAGTAGTACCCAGTGGGGAGGAGGTTACGAGCAGTACTTC
TRBV5-1	.	.	TRBJ2-6	CASSLGGSGANVLTF	TGCGCCAGCAGCCTGGGGGGCTCTGGGGCCAACGTCCTGACTTTC
TRBV28	.	.	TRBJ1-2	CASSGDLYGYTF	TGTGCCAGCAGTGGGGATCTCTATGGCTACACCTTC
TRBV4-1	.	.	TRBJ1-5	CASSQEPQGVGNQPQHF	TGCGCCAGCAGCCAAGAGCCTCAGGGAGTTGGCAATCAGCCCCAGCATTTT
TRBV28	.	.	TRBJ1-6	CASSPRGNSPLHF	TGTGCCAGCAGTCCACGCGGGAATTCACCCCTCCACTTT
TRBV9	.	.	TRBJ2-2	CASSVVGAPNTGELFF	TGTGCCAGCAGCGTAGTAGGCGCCCCGAACACCGGGGAGCTGTTTTTT
TRBV14	.	.	TRBJ2-1	CASSPRGAEQFF	TGTGCCAGCAGTCCGAGGGGGGCTGAGCAGTTCTTC
TRBV2	.	TRBD1	TRBJ2-7	CASSRDRASYEQYF	TGTGCCAGCTCCCGGGACAGGGCATCCTACGAGCAGTACTTC
TRBV9	.	TRBD2	TRBJ2-2	CASSPNSGRSGGELFF	TGTGCCAGCAGCCCTAATAGCGGGAGGTCGGGCGGGGAGCTGTTTTTT
TRBV5-1	.	.	TRBJ1-2	CASSSNTNYGYTF	TGCGCCAGCAGCTCAAACACTAACTATGGCTACACCTTC
TRBV5-4	once	.	TRBJ1-1	CASRGGNTEAFF	TGTGCCAGCAGAGGGGGTAACACTGAAGCTTTCTTT
TRBV2	.	TRBD2	TRBJ2-5	CASSAGPGGETQYF	TGTGCCAGCAGTGCGGGTCCGGGGGGAGAGACCCAGTACTTC
TRBV9	.	TRBD1	TRBJ1-3	CASSSGQATGNTIYF	TGTGCCAGCAGCTCTGGACAGGCTACTGGAAACACCATATATTTT
TRBV5-8	.	.	TRBJ2-7	CASSFLHEQYF	TGTGCCAGCAGCTTTTTACACGAGCAGTACTTC
TRBV28	.	.	TRBJ1-4	CASSPRTATNEKLFF	TGTGCCAGCAGTCCTAGGACAGCGACTAATGAAAAACTGTTTTTT
TRBV28	once	.	TRBJ1-5	CASSFSGWNQPQHF	TGTGCCAGCAGTTTTTCGGGCTGGAATCAGCCCCAGCATTTT
TRBV28	.	TRBD1	TRBJ2-3	CASLGQGSLKSTDTQYF	TGTGCCAGCCTAGGACAGGGTTCCTTAAAAAGCACAGATACGCAGTATTTT
TRBV7-2	.	TRBD2	TRBJ2-1	CASSLWTSGSDNEQFF	TGTGCCAGCAGCCTCTGGACTAGCGGGAGCGACAATGAGCAGTTCTTC
TRBV28	.	.	TRBJ2-7	CASSFGGGHPGTEQYF	TGTGCCAGCAGTTTCGGTGGGGGGCATCCTGGGACCGAGCAGTACTTC
TRBV10-3	.	.	TRBJ2-7	CAISGGGRSFSYEQYF	TGTGCCATCAGTGGTGGAGGCAGGAGTTTCTCCTACGAGCAGTACTTC
TRBV19	.	.	TRBJ1-2	CASSIRVYGYTF	TGTGCCAGTAGTATAAGAGTCTATGGCTACACCTTC
TRBV6-6	.	.	TRBJ2-1	CASTRGAQDNEQFF	TGTGCCAGCACCCGGGGGGCCCAGGACAATGAGCAGTTCTTC
TRBV2	.	TRBD1	TRBJ2-7	CATSGQGYEQYF	TGTGCCACATCGGGACAGGGTTACGAGCAGTACTTC
TRBV7-9	.	.	TRBJ1-4	CASSFGSFLFEKLFF	TGTGCCAGCAGCTTCGGTTCCTTCCTTTTCGAAAAACTGTTTTTT
TRBV6-5	.	.	TRBJ1-5	CASSYSTKSNQPQHF	TGTGCCAGCAGTTATTCCACTAAAAGCAATCAGCCCCAGCATTTT
TRBV29-1	.	.	TRBJ1-4	CSVGADRNEKLFF	TGCAGCGTAGGCGCGGACCGTAATGAAAAACTGTTTTTT